Sequencing of this T cell receptor beta chain was carried out in a study of T-cell reconstitution after alpha-beta-depleted transplantation in children. Unique molecular identifiers featured in how the TCRbeta library was prepared. TCRdb analysed the PCR reads with MiXCR anew, one entry per CDR3 protein. In the table there are around 370,000 distinct CDR3 sequences, 10% of which are singletons. The V and J ends lost 6 bases and 6 bases, in that order; junction bases with no gene match: 3. CDR3 length equals 13 residues. This TCR came from a human donor who donated a stem cell graft to a child with acute lymphoblastic leukemia. The input for sequencing was PBMCs from the stem cell graft donor, taken from the stem cell graft. This chain uses TRBV12-3 or TRBV12-4 with TRBJ1-5, with 9 bases fitting TRBD1. The CDR3 bases are TGTGCCAGCAGACAGGGGGCGCGTCAGCCCCAGCATTTT. Translating it yields CASRQGARQPQHF.